This TCR beta chain was recorded in a study of T cell changes during pregnancy in multiple sclerosis. TCRdb's table, derived via immunoSEQ multiplex PCR, lists solely in-frame clones and lacks some. The sample lists 40,000 or so clones; roughly 90% were seen once. The CDR3 contains 15 residues. Germline loops: CDR1 MDHEN, CDR2 SYDVKM. Trimming removed 3 bases from V and 7 bases from J, with 16 bases in between. The receptor's source is a female donor with multiple sclerosis, enrolled in a pregnancy study. The material sequenced was CD4+ T cells from peripheral blood mononuclear cells, taken in the third trimester of pregnancy. The chain carries TRBV28 and TRBJ2-1; D might be TRBD2 (6 bases). CDR3 sequence reads: CASSLGGSASNEQFF. Written as DNA, the CDR3 is TGTGCCAGCAGTTTGGGAGGTAGCGCGAGTAATGAGCAGTTCTTC.